These T cell receptor beta chains were read from a single sample in a study of radiotherapy plus CTLA-4 blockade in lung cancer. Sequenced by immunoSEQ multiplex PCR; TCRdb stores in-frame clones only, minus some. The table has about 38,000 clones, about 70% seen once. The sample consisted of peripheral blood, taken from a patient treated with radiotherapy plus ipilimumab. The receptors originated from a human donor with non-small cell lung cancer who had stable disease on radiotherapy plus ipilimumab. Each CDR3 is given without its conserved first and last residue. Fields, in order: J gene, V gene, CDR3 protein.

TRBJ1-6,TRBV2,ASSEARGQGFNSPLH
TRBJ1-1,TRBV29-1,SVRWAGGNTEAF
TRBJ1-5,TRBV5-5,ASSFTGGNQPQH
TRBJ1-6,TRBV5-1,ASSFEQSSPLH
TRBJ1-2,TRBV5-1,ATKTHPADYGYT
TRBJ1-1,TRBV27,ASRVLDRSNTEAF
TRBJ2-7,TRBV5-1,ASSLAPLTGTSYEQY
TRBJ2-7,TRBV7-9,ASRSGSYEQY
TRBJ1-1,TRBV18,ASSSAGQGNTEAF
TRBJ2-5,TRBV5-4,ASSSIQETQY
TRBJ1-5,TRBV7-6,ASSLGARGNQPQH
TRBJ1-5,TRBV2,ASSAQLSNQPQH
TRBJ1-2,TRBV30,AWINQGLYYGYT
TRBJ2-7,TRBV6-5,ASTDLGRSYEQY
TRBJ2-2,TRBV19,ASSISFQRGNTGELF
TRBJ2-1,TRBV19,AAQKTGVGDEQF
TRBJ1-1,TRBV30,AWKQANTEAF
TRBJ1-2,TRBV27,ASSRQGVSYGYT